A selection of T cell receptor beta chains follows, all from one sample in a study of PD-L1 blockade in urothelial cancer. Profiling relied on immunoSEQ multiplex PCR, and the TCRdb table lists in-frame clones only, not all of them. The table includes tens of thousands of clones, more than 80% detected once. The sample in question was PBMCs, obtained around atezolizumab (anti-PD-L1) treatment. Source of these receptors: a man between 65 and 85 years old with urothelial cancer. The CDR3 runs from the conserved cysteine through the conserved F or W. A D gene is named only where the DNA matches it firmly. For some rows the clone size is stated as once, few or many, or as a class when expanded; others skip it.

clone_size d_call j_call v_call cdr3_nt cdr3_aa
NA TRBD1 TRBJ2-7 TRBV7-9 TGTGCCAGCAGCCAACTCCGGGACAGGGTAAACGAGCAGTACTTC CASSQLRDRVNEQYF
NA NA TRBJ2-5 TRBV28 TGTGCCAGCAGTTTACCGGGGGTTGGAGAGACCCAGTACTTC CASSLPGVGETQYF
NA TRBD2 TRBJ2-1 TRBV5-1 TGCGCCAGCAGCTTCTTGACTAGCCGGAGCGGCGATGAGCAGTTCTTC CASSFLTSRSGDEQFF
NA NA TRBJ2-7 TRBV28 TGTGCCAGCAGCCCAGACATTTCCTACGAGCAGTACTTC CASSPDISYEQYF
NA NA TRBJ2-1 TRBV25-1 TGTGCCAGCAGTGACTGGACATCGGAAGGGTATGAGCAGTTCTTC CASSDWTSEGYEQFF
few NA TRBJ2-1 TRBV4-3 TGCGCCAGCAGCCAAGTTATCAGGGAGGCGGGCGATGAGCAGTTCTTC CASSQVIREAGDEQFF
NA NA TRBJ1-2 TRBV28 TGTGCCAGCAGTGTCCCAAGAGCCCACTATGGCTACACCTTC CASSVPRAHYGYTF
NA NA TRBJ2-7 TRBV28 TGTGCCAGCAGTTTGACAGTGTACGAGCAGTACTTC CASSLTVYEQYF
once NA TRBJ2-6 TRBV7-2 TGTGCCAGCAGCTCCCGGACGGGAGTATCTGGGGCCAACGTCCTGACTTTC CASSSRTGVSGANVLTF
NA NA TRBJ1-1 TRBV5-4 TGTGCCAGCAGCTCAAACAGGGAAGGGACAGCTTTCTTT CASSSNREGTAFF
NA TRBD1 TRBJ2-1 TRBV27 TGTGCCAGCAGGGACAGGGGGCCCGCCTACAATGAGCAGTTCTTC CASRDRGPAYNEQFF
NA TRBD1 TRBJ2-7 TRBV5-1 TGCGCCAGCAGCTTGCTGGGACAGGGGGGCGGCGAGCAGTACTTC CASSLLGQGGGEQYF
NA TRBD1 TRBJ1-5 TRBV7-6 TGTGCCAGCAGCTTAGGGACAGGGGGCAATCAGCCCCAGCATTTT CASSLGTGGNQPQHF
NA NA TRBJ2-7 TRBV11-3 TGTGCCAGCAGCCTCAGGCGAGGGAAGAACGAGCAGTACTTC CASSLRRGKNEQYF
NA NA TRBJ1-2 TRBV19 TGTGCCAGTAGTATAGGCGGAGGGGAAAGAAACTATGGCTACACCTTC CASSIGGGERNYGYTF
NA NA TRBJ2-2 TRBV7-3 TGTGCCAGCAGCTTAGATGGCGCCAGGGGGAACACCGGGGAGCTGTTTTTT CASSLDGARGNTGELFF
once NA TRBJ1-1 TRBV7-9 TGTGCCAGCAGCTTAGGGCAGAATGAAGCTTTCTTT CASSLGQNEAFF
NA NA TRBJ2-1 TRBV2 TGTGCCAGCAGTGAAGAAGGAGGGCCCAATGAGCAGTTCTTC CASSEEGGPNEQFF
NA NA TRBJ2-7 TRBV29-1 TGCAGCGTGGCCCCCGCGCGGGACCTTTACGAGCAGTACTTC CSVAPARDLYEQYF
once TRBD2 TRBJ2-3 TRBV10-2 TGCGCCAGCGGGACTAGCGGCACAGATACGCAGTATTTT CASGTSGTDTQYF
once NA TRBJ1-1 TRBV7-9 TGTGCCAGCAGTTCAATCCAGAACACTGAAGCTTTCTTT CASSSIQNTEAFF
NA TRBD1 TRBJ1-5 TRBV27 TGTGCCAGCAGTTTATACTCAGGGGGCGGTGGACAGCCCCAGCATTTT CASSLYSGGGGQPQHF
NA TRBD2 TRBJ2-1 TRBV5-1 TGCGCCAGCAGCCCCAGCGGGAGGGAGAACAATGAGCAGTTCTTC CASSPSGRENNEQFF
NA NA TRBJ2-7 TRBV2 TGTGCCAGCAGTGAAGAAAGCCCAGGGCGGGAGCAGTACTTC CASSEESPGREQYF
NA NA TRBJ1-1 TRBV28 TGTGCCAGCAGTTTCAGGCTGACGAACACTGAAGCTTTCTTT CASSFRLTNTEAFF
few NA TRBJ1-5 TRBV5-6 TGTGCCAGCAGCTTTGGGCAGGGTGAACCCCAGCATTTT CASSFGQGEPQHF